The 13 T cell receptor beta chains given below trace back to one sample, sequenced in a study of blood T cell repertoires in COVID-19. Generated by immunoSEQ multiplex PCR, the TCRdb table keeps only in-frame clones and is missing some. The sample holds fewer than 150,000 clones, about 81% seen once. Sequencing used peripheral blood. The receptors shown here come from a woman older than 75 with acute or convalescent COVID-19.

This clone was counted between two and nine times. The rearrangement uses TRBV3-1 (or the pseudogene TRBV3-2) and TRBJ2-7; 13 bases match TRBD2. Germline-derived CDR1 and CDR2 are LGHDT and YNNKEL (reference sequence). CDR3 size: 18 residues. V dropped 3 bases and J dropped 3; count of bases not matched to a gene: 11. The DNA of the CDR3 is TGTGCCAGCAGCCATTTCTGGGGGACTAGCGGGGCCGACTACGAGCAGTACTTC. Amino acids: CASSHFWGTSGADYEQYF.

V is TRBV7-9 and J is TRBJ2-7; 12 bases are shared with TRBD1. There are 15 residues in the CDR3. The ends lost 4 bases at V and 5 bases at J; junction bases unmatched: 6. Germline CDR1 SEHNR, CDR2 FQNEAQ (reference sequence). CDR3 nucleotides: TGTGCCAGCAGCTCCCGGGACAGGGGGCCCCACGAGCAGTACTTC. Protein: CASSSRDRGPHEQYF.

This CDR3 is CASSLLAGFTGELFF. In DNA, the CDR3 is TGTGCCAGCAGTCTTCTAGCGGGTTTCACCGGGGAGCTGTTTTTT. V and J are TRBV6-5 and TRBJ2-2; 8 bases fit TRBD2. The CDR3 runs to 15 residues. The V segment lost 5 bases and the J segment 4 bases; nucleotides outside the gene matches: 6. Per the germline V gene, CDR1 is MNHEY and CDR2 is SVGAGI.

The rearrangement joins TRBV30 to TRBJ1-1, with 11 bases lining up with TRBD1. CDR3 length: 13 amino acids. From germline, CDR1 is GTSNPN and CDR2 SVGIG (reference sequence). The trim removed 5 bases at V and 3 bases at J, leaving 2 bases unmatched. In nucleotides, the CDR3 is TGTGCCTGGGGACAGGGGGCCCACACTGAAGCTTTCTTT. This sequence encodes CAWGQGAHTEAFF.

The genes are TRBV10-1 and TRBJ1-6; D unresolved. Germline V gives CDR1 WNHNN, CDR2 SYGVQD (reference sequence). Trimming pared 3 bases from V and 9 bases from J, leaving 12 bases between. The CDR3 has 14 residues. CDR3 sequence (DNA): TGCGCCAGCAGTGAACGAGGAATTCGTTCACCCCTCCACTTT. Amino acid sequence: CASSERGIRSPLHF.

The V call is TRBV5-6, the J call TRBJ2-4; possibly TRBD1 for D (6 bases). Trimming stripped 2 bases from V and 0 bases from J, with 15 bases between. The CDR3 has 17 amino acids. Per the germline V gene, CDR1 is SGHDT and CDR2 is YYEEEE. The DNA of the CDR3 is TGTGCCAGCAGCTTCTCAGGGGCCGGATTAGCCAAAAACATTCAGTACTTC. It translates to CASSFSGAGLAKNIQYF.

This clone was seen just once. The chain joins TRBV28 to TRBJ2-3, with TRBD2 identical over 11 bases. Germline-derived CDR1 and CDR2 are MDHEN and SYDVKM. The CDR3 contains 17 residues. V lost 5 bases, J lost 0 bases, and 7 bases stayed unmatched. The CDR3 is CASSPPLAGGSTDTQYF. Here the CDR3 DNA reads TGTGCCAGCAGTCCACCCTTAGCGGGAGGGAGCACAGATACGCAGTATTTT.

The chain carries TRBV18 and TRBJ1-5, with D possibly TRBD1 on 5 matching bases. Between the trimmed V and J ends, which lost 2 bases and 5 bases, there was a span of 7 bases. Germline-derived CDR1 and CDR2 are KGHSH and LQKENI. This CDR3 is built from 13 residues. CDR3 sequence: CASSPGRDQPQHF. DNA of the CDR3: TGTGCCAGCTCACCAGGCAGGGATCAGCCCCAGCATTTT.

The chain has TRBV7-6 and TRBJ1-5; D is possibly TRBD1 (6 bases). The CDR3 consists of 13 residues. CDR1 SGHVS and CDR2 FNYEAQ come from the germline V gene. V dropped 5 bases and J dropped 7 bases, with 12 bases sitting between them. Here the CDR3 reads CASSPDRYQPQHF. In nucleotides, the CDR3 is TGTGCCAGCAGCCCCGACAGGTACCAGCCCCAGCATTTT. The full variable domain, its missing parts supplied by reference TRBV7-6 and TRBJ1-5, is GAGVSQSPRYKVTKRGQDVALRCDPISGHVSLYWYRQALGQGPEFLTYFNYEAQQDKSGLPNDRFSAERPEGSISTLTIQRTEQRDSAMYRCASSPDRYQPQHFGDGTRLSIL.

In regard to this clone: Germline is not matched at one junction end, which may reflect a read error. The V call is TRBV28, the J call TRBJ1-4; TRBD1 agrees at 7 bases. This CDR3 contains 17 residues. Germline loops: CDR1 MDHEN, CDR2 SYDVKM. This CDR3 reads CPPGVTGTTSTNEKLFF. The CDR3 DNA is TGCCCCCCCGGTGTGACAGGGACCACATCAACTAATGAAAAACTGTTTTTT.

The rearrangement links TRBV6-5 to TRBJ1-1; tentatively, D is TRBD1 (5 bases). Germline V gene lookup returns CDR1 MNHEY and CDR2 SVGAGI. The CDR3 is 13 residues long. The V and J ends lost 5 bases and 4 bases respectively, with 11 bases between them. In DNA, the CDR3 is TGTGCCAGCAGTCCAACAGGTACCACTGAAGCTTTCTTT. It yields the protein CASSPTGTTEAFF.

The chain joins TRBV10-3 to TRBJ2-6; D is perhaps TRBD1 (5 bases). The CDR3 is made up of 16 amino acids. Deletions cut 0 bases from V and 4 bases from J, with 10 bases between. Germline V lookup: CDR1 ENHRY, CDR2 SYGVKD. CDR3: CAISESAGLGANVLTF. The CDR3 DNA sequence: TGTGCCATCAGTGAGTCCGCAGGGTTAGGGGCCAACGTCCTGACTTTC.

This clone showed up just a few times. The chain carries TRBV19 and TRBJ1-4, with unresolved D. Germline assignment: CDR1 LNHDA and CDR2 SQIVND (reference sequence). This CDR3 spans 13 amino acids. Trimming pared 3 bases from V and 6 bases from J, leaving 8 bases between. The CDR3 loop is CASSITADEKLFF. DNA for the CDR3: TGTGCCAGTAGTATTACGGCGGATGAAAAACTGTTTTTT.